This entry concerns a single T cell receptor (beta chain). Its antigen remains unknown. The entry originates in a study of cytomegalovirus exposure and HLA in healthy donors. Findings of the study overall: With later analysis, a missense DCLRE1C variant became linked to TCR beta V- and J-gene trimming.

The V gene lost 2 bases and the J gene lost 8 bases, with 18 bases spanning the gap. This CDR3 is 15 amino acids long. Per germline, CDR1 MNHEY and CDR2 SVGAGI. The donors, nominally healthy at sampling, likely had unrecorded immune exposures. In the PCR, 60 Vbeta and 13 Jbeta primers were used. Assay: immunoSEQ multiplex PCR; the TCRdb copy retains only in-frame clones and omits some. The repertoire holds tens of thousands of clones, with 63% as singletons. This clonotype was sampled from a woman in her twenties or thirties in good health and CMV-seronegative. This chain joins TRBV6-5 and TRBJ1-2; possibly TRBD1 for D (5 bases). Specimen: PBMCs. The CDR3 nucleotides are TGTGCCAGCAGTTACCTGGGAGGGTCCCAGGGCGGCTACACCTTC. Translating gives CASSYLGGSQGGYTF.